What follows describes a single TCR beta chain. This clonotype was detected only a few times. No cognate antigen has been identified for it. No quality values exist for individual bases; no much larger clone is one base distant. Data came from an Illumina HiSeq 1500. TCRdb reprocessing: public reads trimmed at Q25 with fastp, clones called with MiXCR, in-frame beta chains kept. Here each entry gathers all rows of one CDR3 protein and keeps the most common genes and DNA. Counted in this sample were some 440,000 distinct CDR3 sequences; roughly 30% of them appeared once. Of the sample, roughly an eighth is held by the ten largest clones. The data belong to a study of T cell repertoires in cytomegalovirus infection (dated by TCRdb to the late 2010s). Looking at the study overall: Because public TCR beta signatures pointed to carriage of CMV infection together with the matching HLA type, the HLA type of each donor mattered for the analysis. General conclusions and limits of the study: The ex vivo response was dominated by HLA-C-restricted CMV-specific TCR beta clonotypes, and the single most frequent clonotype in two of eight donors was supplied by these HLA-C-restricted clonotypes. Cumulative frequency of public TCR beta family members discriminated carriers of CMV infection plus the relevant HLA type in this cohort and an independent 352-donor cohort.

V loses 6 bases of germline sequence and J loses 7 bases, and the interval between the two ends is 18 bases. The CDR3 spans 15 residues, from the cysteine through the phenylalanine. Just the 45-base CDR3 DNA is kept, in frame starting at base 1. The rearranged chain carries TRBV12-3 or TRBV12-4 and TRBJ2-2; perhaps TRBD2 is the D gene, with 6 bases matching. The clonotype was recovered from a human donor in good health (CMV status not recorded). Some clones in this sample may be carry-over from other donors' samples. The sample consisted of PBMCs. The nucleotide sequence is given as TGTGCCAGCAGGAAATCCGGGACTTTCTTCGGGGAGCTGTTTTTT. It translates as CASRKSGTFFGELFF.